The 23 T cell receptor beta chains below come from one sample, sequenced in a study of response to subunit inactivated influenza vaccine. TCRdb re-analysed the RT-PCR reads in MiXCR, keeping a single row per CDR3 protein. In the table there are a few hundred thousand distinct CDR3 sequences, 11% to 15% of which are singletons. This material consisted of PBMCs from blood, taken 11 to 12 days after vaccination. The receptors were sampled from a man between 45 and 60 years old who received an inactivated influenza vaccine.

The CDR3 here is CSAIGAGVYEQYF. For the CDR3, the DNA is TGCAGTGCGATTGGAGCGGGAGTCTACGAGCAGTACTTC. The rearrangement joins TRBV20-1 to TRBJ2-7, with 8 bases lining up with TRBD2. Germline values: CDR1 DFQATT, CDR2 SNEGSKA (reference sequence). With V trimmed by 6 bases and J by 3 bases, 7 bases remained unmatched. The CDR3 length is 13 residues.

This clonotype was seen a handful of times. This chain links TRBV4-3 with TRBJ1-1; no clear D gene. This CDR3 contains 15 residues. Germline V lookup: CDR1 LGHNA, CDR2 YSLEER. V lost 1 base, J lost 5 bases, and 14 bases lay in between. CDR3 nucleotides: TGCGCCAGCAGCCAAGGGGTCTCCCTGGGGACTGAAGCTTTCTTT. Encoded protein: CASSQGVSLGTEAFF.

The chain couples TRBV5-1 to TRBJ2-5; TRBD1 matches 12 bases. This CDR3 is built from 16 residues. The V and J ends lost 4 bases and 2 bases, in that order; junction bases with no gene match: 6. Germline V gene lookup returns CDR1 SGHRS and CDR2 YFSETQ. DNA of the CDR3: TGCGCCAGCAGCGAAGGGGACAGGGGGCGACAAGAGACCCAGTACTTC. Translation gives CASSEGDRGRQETQYF.

The chain has TRBV4-1 and TRBJ2-7; 12 nucleotides align to TRBD2. V shed 1 base, J shed 1 base, and the junction held 8 bases outside the gene matches. The CDR3 loop spans 18 amino acids. Germline V gene lookup returns CDR1 MGHRA and CDR2 YSYEKL. CDR3 protein: CASSQASRTSGDSYEQYF. CDR3 DNA sequence: TGCGCCAGCAGCCAAGCCTCCCGGACTAGCGGGGATTCCTACGAGCAGTACTTC.

This chain connects TRBV2 to TRBJ2-2, with D perhaps matching TRBD1 (5 bases). The V and J ends lost 2 bases and 7 bases respectively, with 17 bases between them. Germline assignment: CDR1 SNHLY and CDR2 FYNNEI. The CDR3 is 16 amino acids. The CDR3 DNA reads as TGTGCCAGCAGTGAAAGGGGTGCCCAGGTGGGCGGGGAGCTGTTTTTT. It codes for CASSERGAQVGGELFF.

This chain joins TRBV7-9 and TRBJ1-4; D is perhaps TRBD1 (5 bases). The CDR3 extends over 16 amino acids. Trimming stripped 7 bases from V and 0 bases from J, with 15 bases between. The germline gives CDR1 SEHNR, CDR2 FQNEAQ (reference sequence). The CDR3 protein is CASTPGTVATNEKLFF. Written as DNA, the CDR3 is TGTGCCAGCACCCCTGGGACGGTTGCAACTAATGAAAAACTGTTTTTT.

J is TRBJ2-7 and V is TRBV18; D is unresolved. The CDR3 loop spans 15 amino acids. Trimming left V 2 bases short and J 1 base short, with 12 bases between. CDR1 KGHSH and CDR2 LQKENI come from the germline V gene. The CDR3 loop reads CASSPGPTASYEQYF. Here the CDR3 DNA reads TGTGCCAGCTCACCAGGGCCGACGGCTTCCTACGAGCAGTACTTC. Complete variable domain (other parts from reference TRBV18 and TRBJ2-7): NAGVMQNPRHLVRRRGQEARLRCSPMKGHSHVYWYRQLPEEGLKFMVYLQKENIIDESGMPKERFSAEFPKEGPSILRIQQVVRGDSAAYFCASSPGPTASYEQYFGPGTRLTVT.

This clonotype was counted ten times or more. This rearrangement joins TRBV12-3 or TRBV12-4 to TRBJ2-5; perhaps D is TRBD1 or TRBD2 (5 bases each). The V gene lost 3 bases and the J gene lost 5 bases, with 13 bases spanning the gap. There are 14 residues in the CDR3. The CDR3 DNA sequence: TGTGCCAGCAGTTTTGAGGGGCGGAGGGAGACCCAGTACTTC. Protein product: CASSFEGRRETQYF.

DNA of the CDR3: TGCAGTGCTATTAGGACCATGTTCGCGAACACCGGGGAGCTGTTTTTT. Its protein is CSAIRTMFANTGELFF. V and J are TRBV20-1 and TRBJ2-2; no clear D. V was cut by 4 bases and J by 0 bases, with 15 bases left in between. The CDR3 is 16 residues long. Germline V gene lookup returns CDR1 DFQATT and CDR2 SNEGSKA (reference sequence).

This clonotype was seen more than once but under ten times. This rearrangement joins TRBV5-6 to TRBJ2-7; 10 bases agree with TRBD2. Trimming took 4 bases from V and 4 from J; bases not matched to a gene: 11. CDR3 length equals 16 residues. Per the germline V gene, CDR1 is SGHDT and CDR2 is YYEEEE. CDR3 loop: CASSHLTSGDRYEQYF. The CDR3 DNA is TGTGCCAGCAGCCACCTCACTAGCGGGGACCGTTACGAGCAGTACTTC.

Turning to this clonotype: A much more abundant neighbour one base away suggests this may be a read error. V is TRBV5-1 and J is TRBJ2-4; D unresolved. From germline, CDR1 is SGHRS and CDR2 YFSETQ. The CDR3 length is 13 residues. V was clipped by 0 bases and J by 11 bases, with 12 bases between them. The CDR3 spells CASSLDKPDFQYF. The CDR3 nucleotides are TGCGCCAGCAGCTTGGACAAGCCCGACTTTCAGTACTTC.

The chain joins TRBV27 to TRBJ1-3; D gene uncertain. Trimming shortened V by 5 bases and J by 8 bases, and 10 bases separated the two germline ends. From germline, CDR1 is MNHEY and CDR2 SMNVEV (reference sequence). The CDR3 is made up of 12 amino acids. The CDR3 protein is CASSGQDDTIYF. The CDR3 bases are TGTGCCAGCAGTGGGCAGGACGACACCATATATTTT.

The chain employs TRBV4-2 and TRBJ2-7; 11 positions agree with TRBD2. The end of the DNA is better explained by TRBJ2-5, so the J call may be wrong. The CDR3 contains 15 residues. Germline CDR1 is LGHNA and CDR2 is YNFKEQ. Here the CDR3 reads CASSQDSGLAGTQYF. CDR3 nucleotides: TGTGCCAGCAGCCAAGATAGTGGACTAGCGGGGACCCAGTACTTC.

The sample holds many counts of this clonotype. The J gene is TRBJ1-2, the V gene TRBV6-2 or TRBV6-3; TRBD1 is a possible D gene (5 bases). The V end was cut by 4 bases, the J end by 2 bases, with 8 bases between. This CDR3 is built from 13 residues. The V gene's germline CDR1 is MNHEY and CDR2 SVGEGT. CDR3 sequence (DNA): TGTGCCAGCAGTTCCGACAGAAACTATGGCTACACCTTC. Translation: CASSSDRNYGYTF.

This clonotype showed up many times. The chain carries TRBV7-3 and TRBJ2-1, with a tentative D call TRBD2 (6 bases). The V end was cut by 1 base, the J end by 3 bases, with 13 bases between. In germline, CDR1 is SGHTA, CDR2 FQGTGA. This CDR3 has 16 amino acids. This chain's CDR3 is CASSLISGSGYNEQFF. CDR3 nucleotide sequence: TGTGCCAGCAGCTTAATCTCCGGGAGCGGCTACAATGAGCAGTTCTTC.

Many counts were recorded for this clonotype. The chain carries TRBV28 and TRBJ2-3; unclear D gene. The CDR3 is 16 amino acids. V lost 1 base and J 0 bases, leaving 11 bases between the germline ends. The germline V gene has CDR1 MDHEN and CDR2 SYDVKM. CDR3 amino acids: CASSLYPPSSTDTQYF. The CDR3 DNA follows: TGTGCCAGCAGTTTATATCCTCCCTCTAGCACAGATACGCAGTATTTT.

This clonotype was picked up many times. This chain joins TRBV11-2 and TRBJ2-3; 8 nucleotides line up with TRBD2. Germline loops: CDR1 SGHAT, CDR2 FQNNGV. The CDR3 has 17 residues. The junction had 5 bases not matched to a gene; V was cut back by 0 bases and J by 0 bases. CDR3 loop: CASSLDLASGSTDTQYF. The CDR3, as DNA: TGTGCCAGCAGCTTAGATCTGGCTAGCGGGAGCACAGATACGCAGTATTTT.

This chain links TRBV12-3 or TRBV12-4 with TRBJ2-5, with D unresolved. Trimming pared 5 bases from V and 5 bases from J, leaving 12 bases between. The CDR3 is 13 residues long. CDR3 sequence reads: CASSPRTAETQYF. The CDR3 coding sequence is TGTGCCAGCAGTCCTCGGACCGCGGAGACCCAGTACTTC.

This chain joins TRBV7-3 and TRBJ2-3, with D perhaps TRBD2 (6 bases). Trimming removed 1 base from V and 11 bases from J, with 10 bases in between. The CDR3 totals 12 residues. The germline V gene encodes CDR1 SGHTA and CDR2 FQGTGA. The DNA of the CDR3 is TGTGCCAGCAGCTTAAACGGGGGAGGGCAGTATTTT. It encodes CASSLNGGGQYF.

In this sample, this clonotype turned up a few times. This chain links TRBV18 with TRBJ2-7; TRBD1 matches at 9 bases. Germline CDR1 reads KGHSH; CDR2 reads LQKENI. The CDR3 is 15 residues long. Unmatched junction bases numbered 8, after V lost 1 base and J lost 7 bases. The CDR3 protein is CASSPLGQGSREQYF. The CDR3 coding sequence is TGTGCCAGCTCACCACTGGGACAGGGCTCTAGAGAGCAGTACTTC.

This clonotype was counted ten times or more. The chain uses TRBV28 and TRBJ2-7, with 7 bases lining up with TRBD1. V lost 4 bases and J lost 5; bases outside the gene matches: 8. The CDR3 spans 14 residues. CDR1 and CDR2 (germline): MDHEN, SYDVKM. In DNA, the CDR3 is TGTGCCAGCAGTTCCTCGGGACAGTCCCACGAGCAGTACTTC. Translated, it gives CASSSSGQSHEQYF.

The V call is TRBV10-3, the J call TRBJ2-7; D may be TRBD1 (5 bases). CDR1 and CDR2 from the germline V gene are ENHRY and SYGVKD. This CDR3 has 13 amino acids. Trimming left V 6 bases short and J 1 base short, with 10 bases between. Written as DNA, the CDR3 is TGTGCCATCAGCCCGACAGCTTCCTACGAGCAGTACTTC. Its protein is CAISPTASYEQYF.

The V gene is TRBV4-3, the J gene TRBJ2-5; D possibly uses TRBD1 or TRBD2 (5 bases each). The CDR3 runs to 13 residues. Germline CDR1 and CDR2: LGHNA and YSLEER. The V and J ends lost 1 base and 5 bases respectively, with 8 bases between them. The CDR3 nucleotides read TGCGCCAGCAGCCAAGGCAGGGAGGAGACCCAGTACTTC. It yields the protein CASSQGREETQYF.